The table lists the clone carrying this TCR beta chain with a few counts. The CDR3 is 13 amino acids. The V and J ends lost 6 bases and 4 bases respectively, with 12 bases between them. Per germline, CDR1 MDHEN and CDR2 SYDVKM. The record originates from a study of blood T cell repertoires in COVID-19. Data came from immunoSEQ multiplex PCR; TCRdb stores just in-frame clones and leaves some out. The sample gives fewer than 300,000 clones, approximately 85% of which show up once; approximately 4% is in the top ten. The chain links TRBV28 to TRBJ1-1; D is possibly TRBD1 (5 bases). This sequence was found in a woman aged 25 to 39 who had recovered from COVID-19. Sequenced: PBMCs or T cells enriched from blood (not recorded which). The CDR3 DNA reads TGTGCCAGCAGCCGCCCAGGGTTCACTGAAGCTTTCTTT. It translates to CASSRPGFTEAFF.